What follows are 14 T cell receptor beta chains derived from one specimen sequenced in a study of cytomegalovirus exposure and HLA in healthy donors. The PCR was carried out with 60 Vbeta primers and 13 Jbeta primers. This table comes from immunoSEQ multiplex PCR, and its TCRdb copy is limited to in-frame clones, with some not included. The table has over 100,000 clones, about 70% seen once; the top ten hold around 10%. Sequencing was performed on PBMCs. These receptors were taken from a man between 25 and 39 years old in good health and CMV-seropositive.

The chain carries TRBV7-9 and TRBJ2-3; unclear D gene. Germline V lookup: CDR1 SEHNR, CDR2 FQNEAQ (reference sequence). This CDR3 contains 14 residues. V was shortened by 5 bases and J by 1 base, with 10 bases between the two germline ends. The CDR3 region is CASSGEVGTDTQYF. DNA of the CDR3: TGTGCCAGCAGCGGAGAGGTCGGCACAGATACGCAGTATTTT.

The chain combines TRBV18 with TRBJ2-7, with 7 positions matching TRBD2. This CDR3 is 14 amino acids long. Germline assignment: CDR1 KGHSH and CDR2 LQKENI. V dropped 5 bases and J dropped 6; count of bases not matched to a gene: 10. The CDR3 region has the DNA TGTGCCAGCTCATCCCCGGGAGGTACTGCCGAGCAGTACGTC. Its protein is CASSSPGGTAEQYV.

The chain is built from TRBV5-1 and TRBJ2-5; the D is unclear. The J call is uncertain, as TRBJ2-7 better fits the DNA end. Per the germline V gene, CDR1 is SGHRS and CDR2 is YFSETQ. This CDR3 is 12 amino acids long. The CDR3 DNA sequence: TGCGCCAGCAGTCACCGGAGAGGCGAGCAGTACTTC. Its protein product is CASSHRRGEQYF.

The chain has TRBV19 and TRBJ2-1; TRBD2 agrees at 7 bases. Germline V gene lookup returns CDR1 LNHDA and CDR2 SQIVND (reference sequence). The CDR3 is made up of 16 amino acids. J was trimmed by 3 bases and V by 1 base; bases with no gene match: 6. CDR3 loop: CASSIGKGRGYNEQFF. CDR3 nucleotide sequence: TGTGCCAGTAGTATAGGAAAAGGGAGGGGCTACAATGAGCAGTTCTTC. Variable domain in full (rest from reference TRBV19 and TRBJ2-1): DGGITQSPKYLFRKEGQNVTLSCEQNLNHDAMYWYRQDPGQGLRLIYYSQIVNDFQKGDIAEGYSVSREKKESFPLTVTSAQKNPTAFYLCASSIGKGRGYNEQFFGPGTRLTVL.

The rearrangement joins TRBV29-1 to TRBJ2-1; tentative D call: TRBD1 (5 bases). The CDR3 contains 13 residues. CDR1 and CDR2 (germline): SQVTM, ANQGSEA. Trimming left V 2 bases short and J 5 bases short, with 10 bases between. The CDR3 coding sequence is TGCAGCGTTGAATACGACAGAAACAATGAGCAGTTCTTC. This encodes CSVEYDRNNEQFF.

This clone was seen only once. This sequence joins TRBV27 and TRBJ2-5; 7 nucleotides align to TRBD1. The V segment lost 1 base and the J segment 5 bases; nucleotides outside the gene matches: 19. Germline values: CDR1 MNHEY, CDR2 SMNVEV (reference sequence). CDR3 length: 19 amino acids. The CDR3 region is CASSLYVPTGIDRRETQYF. CDR3 coding DNA: TGTGCCAGCAGTTTATACGTCCCGACAGGGATAGACCGTCGGGAGACCCAGTACTTC.

This clone has a handful of counts. The rearrangement uses TRBV9 and TRBJ2-2; D is ambiguous. The CDR3 spans 13 residues. Germline-derived CDR1 and CDR2 are SGDLS and YYNGEE. Trimming left V 0 bases short and J 5 bases short, with 5 bases between. The CDR3, as DNA: TGTGCCAGCAGCGTAGCTTCGACCGGGGAGCTGTTTTTT. It encodes CASSVASTGELFF.

This clone was counted only a few times. The chain employs TRBV18 and TRBJ1-2; unclear D gene. This CDR3 spans 12 amino acids. Germline CDR1 and CDR2: KGHSH and LQKENI. V was pared by 6 bases and J by 6 bases, with 11 bases between. CDR3 DNA sequence: TGTGCCAGCTCGCCATCAGCGGATGGCTACACCTTC. Residues: CASSPSADGYTF.

The chain recombines TRBV29-1 with TRBJ2-7; 9 bases are a match to TRBD1. CDR1 SQVTM and CDR2 ANQGSEA come from the germline V gene. J gave up 2 bases and V 6 bases, and 20 bases lay outside the gene matches. CDR3 length: 18 amino acids. The CDR3 DNA follows: TGCAGCGTCCAAGGGGACAGGGAGAAAACCCACCTTACCTACGAGCAGTACTTC. Translated, it gives CSVQGDREKTHLTYEQYF.

This chain uses TRBV5-1 with TRBJ2-2, with D possibly being TRBD1 (7 bases). The CDR3 covers 15 residues. Germline lookup yields CDR1 SGHRS and CDR2 YFSETQ. V lost 4 bases and J lost 4, with 14 bases in between. DNA of the CDR3: TGCGCCAGCAGCATCGTCCAGGGGGGCACCGGGGAGCTGTTTTTT. This translates into CASSIVQGGTGELFF.

This chain joins TRBV27 and TRBJ2-1, with 9 bases matching TRBD1. The CDR3 runs to 14 residues. Germline loops: CDR1 MNHEY, CDR2 SMNVEV (reference sequence). The V and J ends lost 4 bases and 6 bases, in that order; junction bases with no gene match: 4. CDR3 bases: TGTGCCAGCAGTTCCGGGACAGGGACCAATGAGCAGTTCTTC. Amino acids: CASSSGTGTNEQFF.

V usage is TRBV19 and J usage is TRBJ2-2; 8 bases are shared with TRBD2. Trimming removed 5 bases from V and 4 bases from J; junction bases left unmatched: 18. The CDR3 consists of 19 residues. Germline V gene lookup returns CDR1 LNHDA and CDR2 SQIVND (reference sequence). CDR3 region: CASSPRGSGVLGGTGELFF. CDR3 DNA sequence: TGTGCCAGTAGTCCTCGGGGTAGCGGGGTCTTAGGAGGCACCGGGGAGCTGTTTTTT.

This clone has a handful of counts. The chain is built from TRBV4-1 and TRBJ1-5; 7 nucleotides line up with TRBD1. The V gene end was trimmed by 0 bases and the J gene end by 5 bases; junction bases not matched to a gene: 4. Germline V CDR1 and CDR2: MGHRA, YSYEKL. The CDR3 length is 15 residues. The CDR3 coding sequence is TGCGCCAGCAGCCAAGAGGATGGGACAGATCAGCCCCAGCATTTT. It yields the protein CASSQEDGTDQPQHF.

The chain is built from TRBV27 and TRBJ2-1, with no clear D. CDR3 length: 12 amino acids. Germline V gives CDR1 MNHEY, CDR2 SMNVEV (reference sequence). Trimming pared 7 bases from V and 8 bases from J, leaving 12 bases between. The DNA of the CDR3 is TGTGCCAGCATGTTGTCGCGAGATGAGCAGTTCTTC. Protein sequence: CASMLSRDEQFF.